The 15 T cell receptor beta chains reported below all come from one sample, sequenced in a study of T cell responses to AZD1222 COVID-19 vaccine. Produced via immunoSEQ multiplex PCR; TCRdb's table is partial and in-frame only. This sample has under 150,000 clones, with 90% found just once. This specimen was peripheral blood, taken on day 0 of AZD1222 vaccination. The receptor source for this set is an adult in good health.

The CDR3 here is CASSLRPTGVRGSTDTQYF. DNA for the CDR3: TGTGCCAGCAGCTTGCGCCCGACAGGAGTTAGAGGGAGCACAGATACGCAGTATTTT. The chain joins TRBV7-2 to TRBJ2-3; D might be TRBD1 (6 bases). Per the germline V gene, CDR1 is SGHTA and CDR2 is FQGNSA. This CDR3 is 19 amino acids long. Trimming left V 3 bases short and J 0 bases short, with 22 bases between.

The chain is built from TRBV19 and TRBJ1-4; 9 bases fit TRBD1. CDR3 length equals 15 residues. Germline V gives CDR1 LNHDA, CDR2 SQIVND (reference sequence). Losses at the gene ends were 0 bases for V and 5 bases for J; bases not matched to a gene: 1. In DNA, the CDR3 is TGTGCCAGTAGTATAGAAGGGACAGGGAATGAAAAACTGTTTTTT. Its translation is CASSIEGTGNEKLFF. The variable domain in full, completed from reference TRBV19 and TRBJ1-4, reads DGGITQSPKYLFRKEGQNVTLSCEQNLNHDAMYWYRQDPGQGLRLIYYSQIVNDFQKGDIAEGYSVSREKKESFPLTVTSAQKNPTAFYLCASSIEGTGNEKLFFGSGTQLSVL.

The V gene is TRBV5-4, the J gene TRBJ1-4; D perhaps matches TRBD1 (5 bases). CDR1 is SGHNT and CDR2 is YYREEE in the germline V gene (reference sequence). The CDR3 runs 14 residues. V was cut by 0 bases and J by 4 bases, with 7 bases left in between. The CDR3 DNA sequence: TGTGCCAGCAGCTTGGTGGGGGTTAATGAAAAACTGTTTTTT. Translating gives CASSLVGVNEKLFF.

The chain uses TRBV14 and TRBJ1-6; D unclear. Trimming took 4 bases from V and 5 from J, leaving 9 bases between them. The CDR3 contains 14 residues. Looked up from germline, CDR1 is SGHDN and CDR2 is FVKESK. The CDR3 nucleotides are TGTGCCAGCAGCCCCTGGATTGATAATTCACCCCTCCACTTT. This gives the protein CASSPWIDNSPLHF. Supplemented by reference TRBV14 and TRBJ1-6, the full variable domain reads EAGVTQFPSHSVIEKGQTVTLRCDPISGHDNLYWYRRVMGKEIKFLLHFVKESKQDESGMPNNRFLAERTGGTYSTLKVQPAELEDSGVYFCASSPWIDNSPLHFGNGTRLTVT.

This clone was seen a single time. The V and J genes are TRBV5-8 and TRBJ1-2; D call uncertain. Germline assignment: CDR1 SGHTS and CDR2 YDEGEE. V shed 5 bases and J shed 1 base, with 18 bases lying between them. CDR3 size: 16 residues. The CDR3 DNA sequence: TGTGCCAGCAGTCCAGATCCGGGTCGGTATAACTATGGCTACACCTTC. It yields the protein CASSPDPGRYNYGYTF.

The chain combines TRBV3-1 (or the pseudogene TRBV3-2) with TRBJ1-1; D gene unclear. The germline V and J ends were trimmed by 6 bases and 6 bases, with 20 bases remaining between them. Germline CDR1 reads LGHDT; CDR2 reads YNNKEL (reference sequence). CDR3 size: 15 residues. CDR3 in amino acids: CASRPGQAGFPEAFF. CDR3 sequence (DNA): TGTGCCAGCAGGCCCGGCCAAGCGGGTTTCCCTGAAGCTTTCTTT.

The chain couples TRBV15 to TRBJ2-5; TRBD2 matches 8 bases. Trimming took 0 bases from V and 5 from J; bases not matched to a gene: 5. The CDR3 is 15 amino acids. Germline V gene lookup returns CDR1 LNHNV and CDR2 YYDKDF (reference sequence). CDR3 bases: TGTGCCACCAGCAGAGAACGCGGGGGGCTGGAGACCCAGTACTTC. Amino acid sequence: CATSRERGGLETQYF.

This clone was seen only once. This chain uses TRBV6-4 with TRBJ1-6; D might be TRBD1 (6 bases). The CDR3 contains 17 residues. Trimming took off 4 bases at V and 6 bases at J, with 19 bases between the two ends. Germline CDR1 MRHNA, CDR2 SNTAGT. For the CDR3, the DNA is TGTGCCAGCAGTGGCAATCCGGTGGGGACACCTAATTCACCCCTCCACTTT. Protein sequence: CASSGNPVGTPNSPLHF.

The chain is built from TRBV24-1 and TRBJ2-5; D unresolved. Germline-derived CDR1 and CDR2 are KGHDR and SFDVKD. This CDR3 spans 13 amino acids. V was pared by 0 bases and J by 5 bases, with 6 bases between. This CDR3 reads CATSDLDGETQYF. DNA for the CDR3: TGTGCCACCAGTGATTTGGATGGGGAGACCCAGTACTTC.

The rearrangement uses TRBV9 and TRBJ1-2; the D gene is possibly TRBD1 (5 bases). Per germline, CDR1 SGDLS and CDR2 YYNGEE. Trimming removed 4 bases at V and 6 bases at J, with 10 bases between. There are 12 residues in the CDR3. CDR3 region: CASSSRVDGYTF. CDR3 DNA: TGTGCCAGCAGCAGCAGGGTAGATGGCTACACCTTC.

The chain is built from TRBV30 and TRBJ1-6; tentatively, D is TRBD1 (5 bases). Germline lookup yields CDR1 GTSNPN and CDR2 SVGIG (reference sequence). The CDR3 has 17 amino acids. The V end lost 3 bases, the J end lost 0 bases, and 15 bases lay between the germline ends. This CDR3 reads CAWRVGTLTSYNSPLHF. The DNA for the CDR3 is TGTGCCTGGAGGGTGGGGACCCTGACCTCCTATAATTCACCCCTCCACTTT.

The chain carries TRBV4-1 and TRBJ1-2; tentatively, D is TRBD1 (6 bases). In germline, CDR1 is MGHRA, CDR2 YSYEKL. CDR3 length: 18 residues. The V gene lost 0 bases and the J gene lost 7 bases, with 24 bases spanning the gap. This CDR3 is CASSQDIVKQGDEVGYTF. The CDR3, as DNA: TGCGCCAGCAGCCAAGATATCGTTAAACAGGGAGACGAGGTTGGCTACACCTTC.

This chain connects TRBV6-5 to TRBJ1-2, with D unresolved. Germline CDR1 is MNHEY and CDR2 is SVGAGI. Trimming left V 5 bases short and J 3 bases short, with 7 bases between. The CDR3 length is 12 residues. CDR3 region: CASSQTDYGYTF. The CDR3 DNA sequence: TGTGCCAGCAGTCAGACCGACTATGGCTACACCTTC.

The chain is built from TRBV28 and TRBJ1-2, with unresolved D. The V and J ends lost 2 bases and 9 bases respectively, with 10 bases between them. This CDR3 contains 12 residues. Germline V gene lookup returns CDR1 MDHEN and CDR2 SYDVKM. The CDR3 bases are TGTGCCAGCAGTTTAGGGCCTCGGAGCTACACCTTC. Encoded protein: CASSLGPRSYTF.

The chain joins TRBV6-4 to TRBJ1-2; TRBD1 is a possible D gene (5 bases). CDR1 and CDR2 (germline): MRHNA, SNTAGT. The V and J ends lost 0 bases and 4 bases respectively, with 15 bases between them. The CDR3 is 16 residues long. CDR3 coding DNA: TGTGCCAGCAGTGACTCGAAAAAGGGGCCCTCCTATGGCTACACCTTC. Protein: CASSDSKKGPSYGYTF.